The present T cell receptor beta chain was sequenced within a study of blood T cells in healthy people across ages. CDR1 SQVTM and CDR2 ANQGSEA come from the germline V gene. V gave up 4 bases and J gave up 2 bases; unmatched junction bases: 4. CDR3 length: 14 amino acids. Study observations and caveats: Naive T cell percentage strongly correlated with TCR beta diversity.

Then a second PCR, running about 6 to 12 cycles, was carried out with a sample-barcoded 5' primer and a J-beta primer mix. TCRdb re-analysed the 5' RACE reads in MiXCR, keeping a single row per CDR3 protein. There are roughly 790,000 distinct CDR3 sequences in the sample; approximately 43% occur only once, and 20% to 25% lies in the top ten. This clonotype came up many times. The antigen is not known. Input material: blood. The receptor was derived from a woman aged 55-75 years in good health. The chain couples TRBV29-1 to TRBJ2-1; 8 nucleotides match TRBD2. CDR3 region: CSVGVAGTYNEQFF. The CDR3 region has the DNA TGCAGCGTTGGAGTAGCGGGAACCTACAATGAGCAGTTCTTC.